The 14 T cell receptor beta chains below come from one sample, sequenced in a study of blood T cell repertoires in COVID-19. Assay: immunoSEQ multiplex PCR; the TCRdb copy retains only in-frame clones and omits some. The sample lists 110,000 or so clones, more than 70% occurring once. The sequenced sample was peripheral blood. These receptors were obtained from a human donor in a cohort sampled during active COVID-19.

The V call is TRBV28, the J call TRBJ2-1; D perhaps matches TRBD1 (7 bases). The CDR3 has 13 amino acids. V dropped 7 bases and J dropped 8 bases, with 15 bases sitting between them. CDR1 and CDR2 from the germline V gene are MDHEN and SYDVKM. CDR3 protein: CASNNQGGDEQFF. The CDR3 coding sequence is TGTGCCAGCAATAACCAGGGGGGCGATGAGCAGTTCTTC.

This sequence joins TRBV11-2 and TRBJ1-2, with D uncertain. Germline values: CDR1 SGHAT, CDR2 FQNNGV. V lost 5 bases and J lost 0, with 13 bases in between. CDR3 size: 15 residues. CDR3 residues: CASSPALLANYGYTF. In DNA, the CDR3 is TGTGCCAGCAGCCCAGCCCTCCTAGCTAACTATGGCTACACCTTC.

This chain uses TRBV6-5 with TRBJ1-1; no firm D call. CDR1 MNHEY and CDR2 SVGAGI come from the germline V gene. V was pared by 8 bases and J by 0 bases, with 16 bases between. This CDR3 spans 15 amino acids. CDR3 residues: CASAPQARVNTEAFF. The CDR3 DNA is TGTGCCAGCGCTCCTCAAGCGAGGGTGAACACTGAAGCTTTCTTT.

The J gene is TRBJ1-5, the V gene TRBV4-1; the D gene is possibly TRBD1 (6 bases). The V and J ends lost 0 bases and 6 bases respectively, with 9 bases between them. Germline V gene sequence: CDR1 MGHRA, CDR2 YSYEKL. This CDR3 spans 14 amino acids. CDR3 coding DNA: TGCGCCAGCAGCCAAGATTGGGGGCCTCAGCCCCAGCATTTT. Its protein product is CASSQDWGPQPQHF.

Only a few counts were recorded for this clone. The rearrangement uses TRBV6-2 or TRBV6-3 and TRBJ2-1, with no clear D. This CDR3 spans 11 amino acids. Germline lookup yields CDR1 MNHEY and CDR2 SVGEGT. Trimming cost V 2 bases and J 12 bases, with 8 bases left between them. CDR3 residues: CASSYSRGQFF. The DNA of the CDR3 is TGTGCCAGCAGTTACAGCCGAGGGCAGTTCTTC.

This clone appeared a few times. The CDR3 spells CASSQGTGNTEAFF. The DNA for the CDR3 is TGTGCCAGCAGCCAGGGTACGGGGAACACTGAAGCTTTCTTT. The chain recombines TRBV27 with TRBJ1-1; D may be TRBD1 (5 bases). V lost 6 bases and J lost 1, with 12 bases in between. Germline V gives CDR1 MNHEY, CDR2 SMNVEV (reference sequence). The CDR3 loop spans 14 amino acids.

The chain has TRBV11-3 and TRBJ2-7; no definite D call. Trimming removed 3 bases at V and 2 bases at J, with 8 bases between. The CDR3 is 13 residues long. Germline V gene sequence: CDR1 SGHNT, CDR2 YENEEA. Written as DNA, the CDR3 is TGTGCCAGCAGCTTTTCTCCTACCTACGAGCAGTACTTC. It encodes CASSFSPTYEQYF.

This chain links TRBV28 with TRBJ1-1, with D tentatively TRBD1 (6 bases). The CDR3 runs 13 residues. CDR1 and CDR2 (germline): MDHEN, SYDVKM. Trimming cost V 7 bases and J 9 bases, with 18 bases left between them. The CDR3 DNA follows: TGTGCCAGCATCCGAAGGAGACAGGCTAAAGCTTTCTTT. As protein: CASIRRRQAKAFF.

The gene calls are TRBV5-1 and TRBJ2-5; tentatively, D is TRBD2 (5 bases). This CDR3 comprises 14 residues. CDR1 SGHRS and CDR2 YFSETQ come from the germline V gene. V gave up 4 bases and J gave up 5 bases, with 15 bases separating them. Here the CDR3 reads CASSEGLTQETQYF. The CDR3 DNA reads as TGCGCCAGCAGCGAAGGACTGACGCAGGAGACCCAGTACTTC.

The gene calls are TRBV24-1 and TRBJ1-6; the match to TRBD1 covers 7 bases. CDR3 length: 16 amino acids. Germline lookup yields CDR1 KGHDR and CDR2 SFDVKD. Germline trimming cut 4 bases from V and 5 bases from J; bases unmatched to any gene: 7. The CDR3 spells CATSEGTVGDNSPLHF. The CDR3 coding sequence is TGTGCCACCAGTGAAGGGACAGTTGGGGATAATTCACCCCTCCACTTT.

This clone was recorded a few times. The chain carries TRBV10-3 and TRBJ2-7; 8 bases fit TRBD1. The CDR3 covers 15 residues. The junction had 10 bases not matched to a gene; V was cut back by 6 bases and J by 3 bases. The V gene's germline CDR1 is ENHRY and CDR2 SYGVKD. The CDR3: CAIREGQAIRYEQYF. The CDR3 DNA sequence: TGTGCCATCAGAGAGGGACAGGCTATACGCTACGAGCAGTACTTC.

This clone was observed a handful of times. The chain couples TRBV5-1 to TRBJ1-4, with a tentative D call TRBD1 (6 bases). The ends were cut back, 4 bases at V and 5 bases at J, with 12 bases in the middle. Germline V gene lookup returns CDR1 SGHRS and CDR2 YFSETQ. The CDR3 runs 14 residues. CDR3 region: CASSQQRGNEKLFF. CDR3 in DNA: TGCGCCAGCAGCCAACAGAGGGGGAATGAAAAACTGTTTTTT.

This rearrangement joins TRBV5-6 to TRBJ1-5, with 9 bases lining up with TRBD1. V dropped 3 bases and J dropped 2; count of bases not matched to a gene: 12. The CDR3 runs to 18 residues. Germline assignment: CDR1 SGHDT and CDR2 YYEEEE. The CDR3 reads CASSYGTGPIRGNQPQHF. The CDR3 DNA reads TGTGCCAGCAGCTACGGGACAGGGCCGATTCGGGGCAATCAGCCCCAGCATTTT.

This sequence joins TRBV28 and TRBJ1-2, with D unclear. The CDR3 contains 14 residues. Trimming cost V 2 bases and J 4 bases, with 11 bases left between them. CDR1 is MDHEN and CDR2 is SYDVKM in the germline V gene. The CDR3 DNA reads as TGTGCCAGCAGTTTACGAGGGTTCTCCTATGGCTACACCTTC. Translating gives CASSLRGFSYGYTF.